This note documents a single T cell receptor (beta chain) sequence. This clone's antigen is unknown. One base away there is no much larger clone; base qualities are not given. These data originate in a study of blood T cells in healthy people across ages (dated by TCRdb to between 2014 and 2016). A note on the overall study: Template switching captured roughly one uniquely barcoded TCR beta cDNA molecule per two T cells in model experiments. For two donors (one aged 18 to 30 and one aged 80 or older), the study analyzed two additional independent replicas of 1 million unique cDNA reads from the same blood draw. To track age-related changes in TCR beta repertoire diversity, the study relied on deep sequencing normalized with unique cDNA molecular identifiers. To avoid experimental bias, donors of different ages were distributed randomly across sequencing lanes. The donors were split into four age groups: young (average about 16 years), middle-aged (over 35), aged (roughly 60) and long-lived (approximately 89). Here is what the overall study found, with its caveats: The long-lived group showed more naive CD4+ T cells, fewer expanded clones and increased TCR diversity than the aged group, suggesting age selection. Because donor CMV infection status was unknown, age-related changes in expanded clonotypes were potentially confounded. There was a strong correlation between observed TCR beta diversity and the percentage of naive T cells measured by flow cytometry. Total diversity estimates from one million sequenced T cells were considered lower bounds and underestimates. Conclusive comparison of naive and antigen-experienced compartments was prevented by the profiling of bulk unsorted PBMCs. Observed TCR beta diversity per million T cells fell roughly linearly with age, and a significant reduction was already apparent by age approximately 40.

The protocol used for the library was 5' RACE. This sample was sequenced with an Illumina HiSeq 2500. A second roughly 6 to 12 cycle PCR used a sample-barcoded 5' primer and a J-beta primer mix. Each TCR beta cDNA molecule received a unique molecular identifier from a template-switch 5' adaptor carrying 12 random nucleotides. Each sample yielded at least 2.5 million CDR3-containing paired-end reads. First-strand cDNA was synthesized from all RNA with the Mint cDNA synthesis kit, primed by a TRBC-specific oligonucleotide. All cDNA was treated with uracil-DNA glycosylase and then went through a first 18-cycle PCR with the universal primers M1SS and BC2_uni_R. In the source study's methods: Normalization of each sample was performed by random selection of 1 million high-quality reads, each carrying a distinct molecular identifier. Reads with shared molecular identifiers were discarded instead of being binned into consensus sequences. MiTCR, run with a Q25 quality threshold and the strictest error-elimination algorithm, handled CDR3 identification, clonotype clustering and error correction. A nonparametric unseen species model with Euler transformation was used to estimate lower-bound total TCR beta diversity. The public sequencing data were trimmed at Q25 with fastp and processed into clonotypes with MiXCR by TCRdb, which kept only in-frame beta chains. Identical CDR3 protein sequences are pooled into one entry, listed with their most common genes and DNA. What appears here as the V and J calls and clone size reflects TCRdb's work, not the paper's. The sample profile shows roughly 1,800,000 distinct CDR3 sequences; roughly 50% of them were found once. The ten largest clonotypes hold approximately 2.1% of the sample.

The germline V gene (reference sequence) yields LNHNV for CDR1 and YYDKDF for CDR2. The CDR3 holds 15 amino acids from the cysteine to the phenylalanine. Kept here is only the CDR3 DNA, which spans 45 bases and is read in frame from base 1. V is pared back by 0 bases and J by 10 bases, with 18 bases lying between the germline termini. Systemically healthy Caucasian individuals from Russia, some 38 in total and aged 6 to 90 years, were included as donors. Each donor gave about 10 milliliters of peripheral blood, drawn into EDTA-treated Vacutainer tubes. PBMCs were isolated by Ficoll-Paque density-gradient centrifugation, with at least 6 million obtained per sample. Total RNA was extracted from PBMCs with Trizol reagent, with at least 5.5 micrograms obtained per sample. Naive CD45RAhigh/CD27high T cell percentages were measured by flow cytometry on a PBMC aliquot from every donor.

The rearranged segments are TRBV15 and TRBJ2-5, with TRBD2 as a weak D call on 5 bases. This TCR was sampled from a woman in her 40s in good health. The sample consisted of blood. CDR3 region: CATSRDTGLPWGQYF. The nucleotide sequence reads as follows: TGTGCCACCAGCAGAGATACCGGACTCCCCTGGGGCCAGTACTTC.